Described below is a single T cell receptor beta chain sequence and its context. This clonotype was detected only a few times. The antigen it binds to is not known. Base qualities are not recorded, but no much larger clone differs from it by a single base. To demonstrate the VDJtools post-analysis software, TCR beta repertoires were profiled from the peripheral blood of 13 young patients with multiple sclerosis. Multiple sclerosis patients were children and adolescents aged about 6 to 15 years. The library was built by means of PCR. These reads were obtained on an Illumina HiSeq 2500. To reduce PCR and sequencing biases, unique molecular identifiers were built into the TCR beta cDNA libraries. Some 500,000 cDNA molecules were obtained per 1 to 10 million input T cells, so each molecule approximated one T cell. The same protocol used for the earlier healthy control dataset was applied to prepare and sequence the patient libraries. Within a given batch, samples were prepared together, multiplexed and sequenced on the same HiSeq lane. The study's processing was this. Raw barcoded reads were processed with MIGEC, and single-read molecular identifier groups were discarded before consensus assembly and CDR3 extraction. Clonotype tables were post-analysed with VDJtools, normalizing diversity by down-sampling all datasets to the smallest sample size. Repertoire overlap clustering matched CDR3 amino acid but not nucleotide sequences to correct batch-related cross-sample contamination. TCRdb's own reprocessing of the public reads used fastp at Q25 and MiXCR and kept productive beta chains. CDR3 protein duplicates are merged, each entry listing the most common genes and DNA. The V and J calls were not made by the authors but by TCRdb's processing. Across this sample there are 750,000 to 900,000 distinct CDR3 sequences, with 46% seen only once. The top ten constitute 4.9% of the sample.

This sample is drawn from a study of post-analysis software for immune sequencing data (dated by TCRdb to the mid-2010s). Looking at the study overall: The recorded disease courses included relapsing-remitting, secondary progressive and progressive-relapsing multiple sclerosis, and some patients had no subtype annotation. A subset of samples was prepared in parallel using single-end sample barcoding, then pooled and co-amplified after Illumina adapter ligation. The multiple sclerosis patient repertoires were compared with 11 previously published healthy control repertoires from donors aged about 6 to 26 years. Overall study outcomes, separate from this receptor: The control group was slightly older than the multiple sclerosis patient group. Compared with controls, multiple sclerosis patients had significantly lower normalized Chao1 diversity, a finding suggesting substantial peripheral T-cell clonal expansion. When samples were clustered directly using the F measure, samples prepared in the same batch co-clustered strongly, which prompted a batch-effect correction. Roughly 5 TRBV segments, including TRBV5-6, TRBV5-1 and TRBV20-1, were significantly more frequent in patients than controls.

CDR1 DFQATT and CDR2 SNEGSKA are derived from the germline V gene (reference sequence). The V and J ends are trimmed by 6 bases and 7 bases, leaving 10 bases between them. The CDR3 sequence holds 11 residues, the cysteine and phenylalanine included. Kept here is only the CDR3 DNA, which spans 33 bases and is read in frame from base 1. The sequence was obtained from a girl aged 10-17 years with multiple sclerosis. The rearrangement joined TRBV20-1 to TRBJ2-1, with TRBD1 tentatively as D gene (6 bases match). Material: blood. The CDR3 loop reads CSAEQGNEQFF. Here is the DNA: TGCAGTGCCGAACAGGGAAATGAGCAGTTCTTC.